In this sample, the clone carrying this TCR beta chain turned up many times. This sample is drawn from a study of human T cells and chemical hapten exposure. V lost 4 bases and J 9 bases, leaving 10 bases between the germline ends. Germline CDR1 is SQVTM and CDR2 is ANQGSEA. The CDR3 runs to 10 residues. In TCRdb, the RACE reads were re-called with MiXCR into one record per CDR3 protein. The sample consists of over 100,000 distinct CDR3 sequences, over 9% of them appearing once. Time point: patch test 3, about 24 weeks after DPC sensitization. Documented treatment: therapeutic diphenylcyclopropenone sensitization with weekly scalp DPC.

The sequence derives from a woman in her forties or fifties with alopecia areata. Some clones in this sample may be carry-over from other donors' samples. The input for sequencing was whole blood, taken in connection with sensitization to the hapten diphenylcyclopropenone (DPC). The chain couples TRBV29-1 to TRBJ2-7; D not certain. CDR3: CSVGSGGQYF. In DNA form, the CDR3 reads TGCAGCGTTGGATCGGGCGGGCAGTACTTC.